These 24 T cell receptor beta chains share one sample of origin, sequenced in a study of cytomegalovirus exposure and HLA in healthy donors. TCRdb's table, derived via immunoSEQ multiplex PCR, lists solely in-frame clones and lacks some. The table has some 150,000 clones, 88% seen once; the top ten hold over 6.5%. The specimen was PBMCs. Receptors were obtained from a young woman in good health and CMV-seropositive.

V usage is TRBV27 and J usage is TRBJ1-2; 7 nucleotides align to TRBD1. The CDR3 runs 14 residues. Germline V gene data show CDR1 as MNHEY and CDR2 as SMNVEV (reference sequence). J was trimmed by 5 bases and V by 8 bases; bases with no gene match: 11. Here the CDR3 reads CASSSSGTVYGYTF. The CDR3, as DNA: TGTGCCAGCTCCTCTTCCGGGACAGTTTATGGCTACACCTTC.

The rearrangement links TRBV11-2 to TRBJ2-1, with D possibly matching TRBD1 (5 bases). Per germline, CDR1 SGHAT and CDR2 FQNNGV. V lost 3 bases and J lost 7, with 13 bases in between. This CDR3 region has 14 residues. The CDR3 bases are TGTGCCAGCAGCTTTTCCCAGGGATGGAATGAGCAGTTCTTC. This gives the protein CASSFSQGWNEQFF.

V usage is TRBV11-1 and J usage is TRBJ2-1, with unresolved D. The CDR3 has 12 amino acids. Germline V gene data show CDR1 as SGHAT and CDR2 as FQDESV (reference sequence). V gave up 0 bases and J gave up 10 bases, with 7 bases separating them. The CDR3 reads CASSLAMAEQFF. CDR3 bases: TGTGCCAGCAGCTTAGCGATGGCCGAGCAGTTCTTC.

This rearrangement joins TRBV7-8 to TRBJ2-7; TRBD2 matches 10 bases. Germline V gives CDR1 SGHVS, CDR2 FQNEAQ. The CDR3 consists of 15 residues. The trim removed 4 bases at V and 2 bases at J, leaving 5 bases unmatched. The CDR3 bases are TGTGCCAGCAGCTCGCGGACTAGCGGTGCCTACGAGCAGTACTTC. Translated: CASSSRTSGAYEQYF.

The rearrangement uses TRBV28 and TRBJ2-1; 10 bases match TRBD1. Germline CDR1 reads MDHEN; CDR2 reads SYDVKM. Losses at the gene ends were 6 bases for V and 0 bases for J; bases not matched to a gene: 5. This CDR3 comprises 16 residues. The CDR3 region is CASRRWTGGSYNEQFF. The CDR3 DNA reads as TGTGCCAGCAGACGATGGACAGGGGGCTCCTACAATGAGCAGTTCTTC. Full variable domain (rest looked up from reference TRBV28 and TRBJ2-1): DVKVTQSSRYLVKRTGEKVFLECVQDMDHENMFWYRQDPGLGLRLIYFSYDVKMKEKGDIPEGYSVSREKKERFSLILESASTNQTSMYLCASRRWTGGSYNEQFFGPGTRLTVL.

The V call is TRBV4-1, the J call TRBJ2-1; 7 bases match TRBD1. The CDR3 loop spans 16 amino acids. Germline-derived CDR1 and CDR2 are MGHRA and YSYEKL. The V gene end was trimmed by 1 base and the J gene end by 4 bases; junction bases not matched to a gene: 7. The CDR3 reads CASSQVRDSQYNEQFF. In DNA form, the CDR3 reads TGCGCCAGCAGCCAAGTCCGGGACAGTCAATACAATGAGCAGTTCTTC.

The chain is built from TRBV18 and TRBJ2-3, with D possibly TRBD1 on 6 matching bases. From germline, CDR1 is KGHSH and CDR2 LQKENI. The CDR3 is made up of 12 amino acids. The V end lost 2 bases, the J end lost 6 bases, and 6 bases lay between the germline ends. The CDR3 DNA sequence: TGTGCCAGCTCACCAAGGGGGGATACGCAGTATTTT. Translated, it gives CASSPRGDTQYF.

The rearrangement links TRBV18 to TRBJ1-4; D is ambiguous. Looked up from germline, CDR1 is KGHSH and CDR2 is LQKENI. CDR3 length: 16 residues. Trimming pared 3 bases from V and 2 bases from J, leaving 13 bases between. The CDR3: CASSPDYGTTNEKLFF. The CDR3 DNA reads TGTGCCAGCTCACCGGACTACGGTACCACTAATGAAAAACTGTTTTTT.

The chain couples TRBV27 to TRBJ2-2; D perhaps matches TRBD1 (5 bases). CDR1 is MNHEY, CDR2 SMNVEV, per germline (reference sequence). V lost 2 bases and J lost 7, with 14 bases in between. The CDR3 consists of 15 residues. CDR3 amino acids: CASSLTAHRGGELFF. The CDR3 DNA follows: TGTGCCAGCAGTTTAACGGCGCATAGGGGCGGGGAGCTGTTTTTT.

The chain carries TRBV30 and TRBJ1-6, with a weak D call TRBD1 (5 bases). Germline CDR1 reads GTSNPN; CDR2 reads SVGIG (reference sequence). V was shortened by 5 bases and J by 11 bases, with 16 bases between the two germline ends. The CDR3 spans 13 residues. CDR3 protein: CAWGLGEGAPLHF. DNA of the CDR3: TGTGCCTGGGGGTTAGGGGAGGGAGCACCCCTCCACTTT.

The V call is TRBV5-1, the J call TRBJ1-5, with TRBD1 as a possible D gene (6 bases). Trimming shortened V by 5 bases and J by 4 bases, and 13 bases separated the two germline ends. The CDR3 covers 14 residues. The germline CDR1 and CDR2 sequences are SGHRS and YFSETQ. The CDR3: CASSQDRTNQPQHF. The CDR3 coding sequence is TGCGCCAGCAGTCAAGACAGGACTAATCAGCCCCAGCATTTT.

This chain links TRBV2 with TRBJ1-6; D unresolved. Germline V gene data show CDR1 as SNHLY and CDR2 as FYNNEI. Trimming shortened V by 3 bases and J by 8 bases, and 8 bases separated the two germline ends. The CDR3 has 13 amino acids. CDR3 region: CASSDMGDSPLHF. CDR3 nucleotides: TGTGCCAGCAGTGACATGGGCGATTCACCCCTCCACTTT.

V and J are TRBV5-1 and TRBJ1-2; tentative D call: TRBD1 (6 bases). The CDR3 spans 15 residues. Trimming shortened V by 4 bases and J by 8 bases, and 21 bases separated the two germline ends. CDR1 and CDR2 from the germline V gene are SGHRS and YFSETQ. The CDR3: CASSIAGRGGEGYTF. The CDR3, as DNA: TGCGCCAGCAGCATCGCGGGCAGGGGTGGAGAGGGCTACACCTTC.

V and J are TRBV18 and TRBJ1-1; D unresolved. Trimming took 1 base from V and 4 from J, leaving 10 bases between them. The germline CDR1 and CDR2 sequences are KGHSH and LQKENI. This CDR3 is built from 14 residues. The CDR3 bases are TGTGCCAGCTCACCACTGAGGGAGAGCACTGAAGCTTTCTTT. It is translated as CASSPLRESTEAFF.

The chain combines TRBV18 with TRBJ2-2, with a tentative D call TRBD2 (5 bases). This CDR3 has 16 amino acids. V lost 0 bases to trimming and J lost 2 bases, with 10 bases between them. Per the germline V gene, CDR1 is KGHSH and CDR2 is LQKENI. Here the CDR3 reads CASSPPGRTNTGELFF. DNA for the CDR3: TGTGCCAGCTCACCACCCGGGCGGACTAACACCGGGGAGCTGTTTTTT.

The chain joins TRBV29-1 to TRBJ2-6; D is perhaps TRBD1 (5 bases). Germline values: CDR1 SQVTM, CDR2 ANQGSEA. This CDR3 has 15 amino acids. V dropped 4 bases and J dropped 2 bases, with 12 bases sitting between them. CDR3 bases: TGCAGCGTTGTCACAGGTTCTGCTGGGGCCAACGTCCTGACTTTC. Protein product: CSVVTGSAGANVLTF.

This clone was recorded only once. The CDR3 is CASSGTGSDTQYF. The CDR3 DNA follows: TGTGCCAGCAGTGGGACAGGGTCAGATACGCAGTATTTT. J is TRBJ2-3 and V is TRBV7-2; 9 bases map to TRBD1. Unmatched junction bases numbered 2, after V lost 6 bases and J lost 4 bases. The germline V gene encodes CDR1 SGHTA and CDR2 FQGNSA. This CDR3 has 13 residues.

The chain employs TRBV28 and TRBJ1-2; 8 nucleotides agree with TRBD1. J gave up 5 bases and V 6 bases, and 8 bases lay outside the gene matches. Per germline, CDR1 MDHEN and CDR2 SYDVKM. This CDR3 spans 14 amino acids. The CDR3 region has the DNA TGTGCCAGCAGGATACAGGGGGGTTCATATGGCTACACCTTC. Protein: CASRIQGGSYGYTF.

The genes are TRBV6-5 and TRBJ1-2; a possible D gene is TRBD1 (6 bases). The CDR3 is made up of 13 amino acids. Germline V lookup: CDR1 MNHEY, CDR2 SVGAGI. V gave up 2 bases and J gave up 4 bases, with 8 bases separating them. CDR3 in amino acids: CASSYAGVYGYTF. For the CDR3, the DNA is TGTGCCAGCAGTTACGCAGGGGTCTATGGCTACACCTTC.

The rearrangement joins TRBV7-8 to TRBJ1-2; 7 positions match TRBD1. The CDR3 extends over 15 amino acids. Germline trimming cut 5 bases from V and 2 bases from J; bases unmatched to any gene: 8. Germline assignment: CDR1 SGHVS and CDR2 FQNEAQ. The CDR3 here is CASSRQTGANYGYTF. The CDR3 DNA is TGTGCCAGCAGCCGACAAACAGGGGCGAACTATGGCTACACCTTC.

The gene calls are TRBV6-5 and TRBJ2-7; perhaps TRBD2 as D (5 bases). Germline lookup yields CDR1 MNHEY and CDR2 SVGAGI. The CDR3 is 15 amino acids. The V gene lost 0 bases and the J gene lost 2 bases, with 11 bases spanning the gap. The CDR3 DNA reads TGTGCCAGCAGTTACTCGGGTTCCGGGGCCTACGAGCAGTACTTC. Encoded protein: CASSYSGSGAYEQYF.

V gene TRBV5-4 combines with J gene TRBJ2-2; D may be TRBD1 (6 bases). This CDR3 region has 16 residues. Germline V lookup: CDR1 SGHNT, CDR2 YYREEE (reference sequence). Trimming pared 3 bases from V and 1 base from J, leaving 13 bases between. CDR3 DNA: TGTGCCAGCAGCTACCAACAGGGTCGGAACACCGGGGAGCTGTTTTTT. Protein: CASSYQQGRNTGELFF.

The DNA of the CDR3 is TGTGCCAGCAGCCGAAGCGGGGGGAACACCGGGGAGCTGTTTTTT. It yields the protein CASSRSGGNTGELFF. The J gene is TRBJ2-2, the V gene TRBV7-2; 8 bases fit TRBD2. Germline values: CDR1 SGHTA, CDR2 FQGNSA. The CDR3 loop spans 15 amino acids. The ends lost 5 bases at V and 1 base at J; junction bases unmatched: 3.

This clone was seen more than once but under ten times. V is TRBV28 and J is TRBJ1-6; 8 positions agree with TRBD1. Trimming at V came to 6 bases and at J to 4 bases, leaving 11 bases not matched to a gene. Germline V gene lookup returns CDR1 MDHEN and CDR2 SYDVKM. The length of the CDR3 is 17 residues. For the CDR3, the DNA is TGTGCCAGCAGGCTAGGGACAGGCGACTATTATAATTCACCCCTCCACTTT. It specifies CASRLGTGDYYNSPLHF. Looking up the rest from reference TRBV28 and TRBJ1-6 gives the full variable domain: DVKVTQSSRYLVKRTGEKVFLECVQDMDHENMFWYRQDPGLGLRLIYFSYDVKMKEKGDIPEGYSVSREKKERFSLILESASTNQTSMYLCASRLGTGDYYNSPLHFGNGTRLTVT.